This T cell receptor beta chain appears in the sequencing data of a study of blood T cells in healthy people across ages. Each sample used at least 6 million PBMCs. The authors ran a second PCR of about 6 to 11 cycles using a sample-barcoded 5' primer and a J-beta primer mix. TCRdb recomputed calls from the 5' RACE reads with MiXCR, one row per CDR3 protein. The top ten clones hold approximately 7.7% of a sample with roughly 1,700,000 distinct CDR3 sequences, 28% of them seen once. Sequenced: blood. This sequence was found in a woman aged 30 to 39 in good health.

CDR3 coding DNA: TGTGCCAGCAGCCGTAAGGGACTAGCGGGGAATGAGCAGTTCTTC. Protein: CASSRKGLAGNEQFF. This sequence joins TRBV3-1 and TRBJ2-1; 13 positions match TRBD2. The V gene's germline CDR1 is LGHDT and CDR2 YNNKEL (reference sequence). The CDR3 sequence is 15 residues long. V was clipped by 4 bases and J by 7 bases; unmatched bases: 4.